The 23 T cell receptor beta chains below were found in one sample sequenced in a study of a mutant IDH1 vaccine in newly diagnosed glioma. For these TCRs, the target antigens are not known. As to time point: week 47, end of study. Every single dose of the vaccine, 300 ug of mutant IDH1 20-mer peptide, came with topical imiquimod. TCRdb's table, derived via immunoSEQ multiplex PCR, lists solely in-frame clones and lacks some. The table has around 61,000 clones, 60% to 80% seen once. Sequenced here: PBMCs, sampled from a glioma patient whose treatment included an IDH1 peptide vaccine. These receptors all come from a man in his fifties with glioma.

The table lists this clone with a few counts. The chain links TRBV5-1 to TRBJ2-1; tentatively, D is TRBD2 (6 bases). CDR3 length: 11 residues. The V end was cut by 5 bases, the J end by 10 bases, with 10 bases between. Looked up from germline, CDR1 is SGHRS and CDR2 is YFSETQ. As DNA, the CDR3 is TGCGCCAGCAGGGTGGGGGGAGAGCAGTTCTTC. Its protein product is CASRVGGEQFF.

V is TRBV10-3 and J is TRBJ2-2; the D gene is possibly TRBD1 (6 bases). V was shortened by 10 bases and J by 5 bases, with 14 bases between the two germline ends. The CDR3 covers 13 residues. The germline V gene has CDR1 ENHRY and CDR2 SYGVKD. CDR3 bases: TGTGCCAACGGAGGACAGCCTACCGGGGAGCTGTTTTTT. As protein: CANGGQPTGELFF.

This clone was observed many times. This chain joins TRBV2 and TRBJ1-2, with D unclear. Trimming stripped 3 bases from V and 4 bases from J, with 9 bases between. There are 13 residues in the CDR3. Germline values: CDR1 SNHLY, CDR2 FYNNEI. The DNA of the CDR3 is TGTGCCAGCAGTGAGGGTAAAGTCTATGGCTACACCTTC. It codes for CASSEGKVYGYTF.

The rearrangement joins TRBV19 to TRBJ2-7; D is perhaps TRBD1 (5 bases). Trimming took off 1 base at V and 2 bases at J, with 9 bases between the two ends. Germline assignment: CDR1 LNHDA and CDR2 SQIVND (reference sequence). CDR3 length equals 14 residues. CDR3 protein: CASSIGSRAYEQYF. The CDR3, as DNA: TGTGCCAGTAGTATAGGGTCCAGGGCCTACGAGCAGTACTTC.

This chain connects TRBV5-1 to TRBJ2-5; 9 bases match TRBD1. The CDR3 loop spans 14 amino acids. Trimming removed 3 bases from V and 5 bases from J; junction bases left unmatched: 5. The germline gives CDR1 SGHRS, CDR2 YFSETQ. CDR3 residues: CASSSTGGSETQYF. Written as DNA, the CDR3 is TGCGCCAGCAGCTCGACAGGGGGTAGTGAGACCCAGTACTTC. Together with reference TRBV5-1 and TRBJ2-5, the CDR3 gives the full variable domain: KAGVTQTPRYLIKTRGQQVTLSCSPISGHRSVSWYQQTPGQGLQFLFEYFSETQRNKGNFPGRFSGRQFSNSRSEMNVSTLELGDSALYLCASSSTGGSETQYFGPGTRLLVL.

The chain recombines TRBV7-6 with TRBJ1-1; D possibly corresponds to TRBD1 (5 bases). V lost 5 bases and J lost 1, with 14 bases in between. The CDR3 length is 15 residues. Germline CDR1 is SGHVS and CDR2 is FNYEAQ. The CDR3 DNA reads as TGTGCCAGCAGCGTCTTACAGGCTTCGAACACTGAAGCTTTCTTT. Its translation: CASSVLQASNTEAFF.

The chain combines TRBV6-1 with TRBJ1-4; 8 nucleotides agree with TRBD1. The CDR3 sequence is 16 residues long. V lost 4 bases to trimming and J lost 1 base; unmatched junction nucleotides: 5. Germline-derived CDR1 and CDR2 are MNHNS and SASEGT. The CDR3, as DNA: TGTGCCAGCAGTGCAACAGGGGGGAGAACTAATGAAAAACTGTTTTTT. Protein: CASSATGGRTNEKLFF.

V is TRBV18 and J is TRBJ2-1, with a weak D call TRBD1 (5 bases). Trimming removed 3 bases at V and 8 bases at J, with 11 bases between. CDR1 and CDR2 from the germline V gene are KGHSH and LQKENI. This CDR3 contains 13 residues. The CDR3 coding sequence is TGTGCCAGCTCACCGCTCGACAGCTATGAGCAGTTCTTC. It is translated as CASSPLDSYEQFF.

The V and J genes are TRBV18 and TRBJ2-7, with D possibly TRBD2 on 5 matching bases. Trimming took off 3 bases at V and 3 bases at J, with 12 bases between the two ends. Germline V gene sequence: CDR1 KGHSH, CDR2 LQKENI. This CDR3 spans 14 amino acids. The CDR3, as DNA: TGTGCCAGCTCACCGGACCCGAGCGGCTACGAGCAGTACTTC. This sequence encodes CASSPDPSGYEQYF.

The V and J genes are TRBV5-1 and TRBJ2-7; tentative D call: TRBD1 (6 bases). The CDR3 extends over 15 amino acids. Germline V gene sequence: CDR1 SGHRS, CDR2 YFSETQ. With 4 bases removed from V and 2 bases from J, the gap between germline ends came to 16 bases. The CDR3: CASSPGQLVTYEQYF. CDR3 coding DNA: TGCGCCAGCAGCCCCGGACAGCTAGTCACCTACGAGCAGTACTTC.

In DNA, the CDR3 is TGTGCCAGCGTGAGGGAGGTTAATTCACCCCTCCACTTT. This gives the protein CASVREVNSPLHF. The genes are TRBV2 and TRBJ1-6; no firm D call. This CDR3 has 13 amino acids. Germline-derived CDR1 and CDR2 are SNHLY and FYNNEI. Trimming took 8 bases from V and 6 from J, leaving 11 bases between them.

The genes are TRBV9 and TRBJ2-1; tentative D call: TRBD2 (7 bases). Germline V gene sequence: CDR1 SGDLS, CDR2 YYNGEE. Trimming left V 0 bases short and J 4 bases short, with 11 bases between. The CDR3 has 15 amino acids. The CDR3 region is CASSVVAGAYNEQFF. CDR3 coding DNA: TGTGCCAGCAGCGTAGTTGCGGGGGCGTACAATGAGCAGTTCTTC.

This clone has a handful of counts. This chain links TRBV29-1 with TRBJ1-2; D may be TRBD1 (5 bases). The germline V gene encodes CDR1 SQVTM and CDR2 ANQGSEA. V lost 6 bases and J 4 bases, leaving 12 bases between the germline ends. The CDR3 runs 12 residues. CDR3 region: CSVQEGTYGYTF. CDR3 DNA sequence: TGCAGCGTCCAGGAGGGGACCTATGGCTACACCTTC.

This chain links TRBV6-6 with TRBJ2-7; 9 positions agree with TRBD2. Germline lookup yields CDR1 MNHNY and CDR2 SVGAGI (reference sequence). The length of the CDR3 is 16 residues. V lost 10 bases to trimming and J lost 3 bases; unmatched junction nucleotides: 16. DNA of the CDR3: TGTGCCACCCACCCTGTTCCTAGCGGGGAAAACTACGAGCAGTACTTC. Translated, it gives CATHPVPSGENYEQYF.

This clone was counted only a few times. V and J are TRBV20-1 and TRBJ2-1; D is possibly TRBD2 (5 bases). Germline V lookup: CDR1 DFQATT, CDR2 SNEGSKA (reference sequence). This CDR3 has 11 amino acids. The CDR3 sequence: CGTGKNNEQFF. The CDR3 DNA reads TGCGGAACCGGGAAAAACAATGAGCAGTTCTTC.

The V gene is TRBV5-6, the J gene TRBJ1-4; D ambiguous. Germline assignment: CDR1 SGHDT and CDR2 YYEEEE. The CDR3 loop spans 13 amino acids. V lost 0 bases to trimming and J lost 4 bases, with 4 bases between them. The CDR3 sequence: CASSLVGNEKLFF. CDR3 in DNA: TGTGCCAGCAGCTTGGTCGGTAATGAAAAACTGTTTTTT. The full variable domain, in which reference TRBV5-6 and TRBJ1-4 provide the parts outside the CDR3, is DAGVTQSPTHLIKTRGQQVTLRCSPKSGHDTVSWYQQALGQGPQFIFQYYEEEERQRGNFPDRFSGHQFPNYSSELNVNALLLGDSALYLCASSLVGNEKLFFGSGTQLSVL.

The rearrangement uses TRBV23-1 and TRBJ1-5; a possible D gene is TRBD1 (5 bases). TRBV23-1 is sorted into the ORF group, with uncertain function. Trimming removed 10 bases from V and 4 bases from J, with 23 bases in between. The CDR3 sequence is 16 residues long. The CDR3 is CANTLFRASFNQPQHF. The CDR3 DNA sequence: TGCGCCAACACACTCTTCAGGGCCTCCTTTAATCAGCCCCAGCATTTT.

This clone appeared once. The rearrangement joins TRBV10-3 to TRBJ1-2; 8 nucleotides align to TRBD1. The V gene end was trimmed by 2 bases and the J gene end by 7 bases; junction bases not matched to a gene: 6. The CDR3 totals 14 residues. Per germline, CDR1 ENHRY and CDR2 SYGVKD. The CDR3 protein is CAISEAQGAGGYTF. CDR3 bases: TGTGCCATCAGTGAGGCTCAGGGGGCGGGTGGCTACACCTTC.

V usage is TRBV5-1 and J usage is TRBJ2-5; D might be TRBD1 (5 bases). The CDR3 consists of 13 residues. The ends were cut back, 4 bases at V and 5 bases at J, with 12 bases in the middle. Germline V gene lookup returns CDR1 SGHRS and CDR2 YFSETQ. CDR3 bases: TGCGCCAGCAGCCGACAGTGGCGGGAGACCCAGTACTTC. This codes for CASSRQWRETQYF. The whole variable domain, remainder taken from reference TRBV5-1 and TRBJ2-5, is KAGVTQTPRYLIKTRGQQVTLSCSPISGHRSVSWYQQTPGQGLQFLFEYFSETQRNKGNFPGRFSGRQFSNSRSEMNVSTLELGDSALYLCASSRQWRETQYFGPGTRLLVL.

The chain is built from TRBV30 and TRBJ1-4; 7 nucleotides match TRBD1. V shed 1 base, J shed 5 bases, and the junction held 7 bases outside the gene matches. CDR3 length equals 15 residues. CDR1 GTSNPN and CDR2 SVGIG come from the germline V gene (reference sequence). The CDR3 DNA follows: TGTGCCTGGAGTGGTATTGGGGACAGAAATGAAAAACTGTTTTTT. Residues: CAWSGIGDRNEKLFF.

The chain carries TRBV9 and TRBJ2-6; 7 nucleotides agree with TRBD1. Germline lookup yields CDR1 SGDLS and CDR2 YYNGEE. V lost 1 base and J lost 0; bases outside the gene matches: 7. The CDR3 is made up of 18 amino acids. The CDR3 bases are TGTGCCAGCAGCGTAAGGGCAGGGGGTGCCTCTGGGGCCAACGTCCTGACTTTC. Protein sequence: CASSVRAGGASGANVLTF.

The V and J genes are TRBV15 and TRBJ2-7; 9 bases fit TRBD1. This CDR3 comprises 16 residues. Looked up from germline, CDR1 is LNHNV and CDR2 is YYDKDF (reference sequence). J gave up 2 bases and V 1 base, and 6 bases lay outside the gene matches. DNA for the CDR3: TGTGCCACCAGCAGAGCTGGCGGACAGGGGACCTACGAGCAGTACTTC. The encoded protein is CATSRAGGQGTYEQYF.

This sequence joins TRBV6-6 and TRBJ2-1; the D is unclear. Trimming took off 0 bases at V and 2 bases at J, with 5 bases between the two ends. This CDR3 is built from 14 residues. Germline loops: CDR1 MNHNY, CDR2 SVGAGI (reference sequence). As DNA, the CDR3 is TGTGCCAGCAGTTACTCGAACCCCTACAATGAGCAGTTCTTC. Amino acids: CASSYSNPYNEQFF.